This TCR beta chain emerged from a study of blood T cell repertoires in COVID-19. The protocol was immunoSEQ multiplex PCR, while the TCRdb copy is restricted to in-frame clones and leaves out a portion. The repertoire holds about 90,000 clones, with 75% to 90% as singletons. CDR3 length: 17 residues. Germline assignment: CDR1 SGHRS and CDR2 YFSETQ. V dropped 0 bases and J dropped 1; count of bases not matched to a gene: 9. The sample was peripheral blood. This TCR came from a woman of 80 years or more with active or convalescent COVID-19. The chain joins TRBV5-1 to TRBJ2-7, with TRBD1 matching over 8 bases. The CDR3: CASSLVGGRGLSYEQYF. The DNA for the CDR3 is TGCGCCAGCAGCTTGGTGGGGGGCAGGGGGCTTTCCTACGAGCAGTACTTC.